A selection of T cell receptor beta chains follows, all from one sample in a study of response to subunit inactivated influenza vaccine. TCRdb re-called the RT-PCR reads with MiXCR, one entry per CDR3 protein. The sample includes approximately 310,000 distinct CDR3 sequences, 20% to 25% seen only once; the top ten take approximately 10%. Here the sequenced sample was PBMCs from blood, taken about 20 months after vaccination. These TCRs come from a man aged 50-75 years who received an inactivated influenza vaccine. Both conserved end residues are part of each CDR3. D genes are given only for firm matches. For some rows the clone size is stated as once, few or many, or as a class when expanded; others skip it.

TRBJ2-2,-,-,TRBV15,CATSRSGTVNTGELFF,TGTGCCACCAGCAGAAGCGGGACAGTGAACACCGGGGAGCTGTTTTTT
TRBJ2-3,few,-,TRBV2,CASSETGPRNTQYF,TGTGCCAGCAGTGAGACGGGGCCGAGAAATACGCAGTATTTT
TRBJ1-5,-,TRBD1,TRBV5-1,CASSPQGGTQPQHF,TGCGCCAGCAGCCCACAGGGGGGAACTCAGCCCCAGCATTTT
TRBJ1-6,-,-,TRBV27,CASSQQRGPPLHF,TGTGCCAGCAGTCAGCAGAGGGGTCCACCCCTCCACTTT
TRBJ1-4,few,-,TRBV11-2,CASSLPRGGGEKLFF,TGTGCCAGCAGCCTCCCAAGGGGCGGCGGTGAAAAACTGTTTTTT
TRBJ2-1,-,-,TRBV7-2,CASSRTAQTQFF,TGTGCCAGCAGCAGGACGGCTCAAACCCAGTTCTTC
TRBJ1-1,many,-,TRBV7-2,CASSLQLNTEAFF,TGTGCCAGCAGCTTACAACTTAACACTGAAGCTTTCTTT
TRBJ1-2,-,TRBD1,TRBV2,CASSGQGARYGYTF,TGTGCCAGCAGTGGACAGGGGGCGCGTTATGGCTACACTTTC
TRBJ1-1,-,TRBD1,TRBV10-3,CAIGDRGEAFF,TGTGCCATCGGCGACAGGGGAGAAGCTTTCTTT
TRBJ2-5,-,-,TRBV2,CASTDRDSQETQYF,TGTGCCAGCACCGATCGGGACTCCCAAGAGACCCAGTACTTC
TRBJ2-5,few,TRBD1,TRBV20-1,CSARRQGWEETQYF,TGCAGTGCTAGGAGACAGGGTTGGGAGGAGACCCAGTACTTC
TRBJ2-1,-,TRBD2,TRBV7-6,CASSFSGRGFEQFF,TGTGCCAGCAGCTTTAGCGGGAGGGGTTTCGAACAGTTCTTC
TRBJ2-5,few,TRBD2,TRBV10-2,CASSESGGGGTQYF,TGCGCCAGCAGTGAGTCTGGCGGGGGGGGAACCCAGTACTTC
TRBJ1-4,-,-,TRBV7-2,CASSLGSATNEKLFF,TGTGCCAGCAGCTTAGGTTCTGCAACTAATGAAAAACTGTTTTTT
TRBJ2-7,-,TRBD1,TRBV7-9,CASSLGQVSEQYF,TGTGCCAGCAGCCTGGGACAGGTTAGTGAGCAGTACTTC
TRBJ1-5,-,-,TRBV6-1,CASIKGLSNQPQHF,TGTGCCAGCATAAAGGGGCTAAGTAATCAGCCCCAGCATTTT
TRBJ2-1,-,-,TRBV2,CASSEGYNEQFF,TGTGCCAGCAGTGAAGGGTACAATGAGCAGTTCTTC
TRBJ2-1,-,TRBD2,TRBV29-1,CSVSGGAREQFF,TGCAGCGTTAGCGGGGGGGCACGGGAGCAGTTCTTC
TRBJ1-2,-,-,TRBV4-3,CASSQDPVTRIYGYTF,TGCGCCAGCAGCCAAGACCCAGTGACACGGATCTATGGCTACACCTTC
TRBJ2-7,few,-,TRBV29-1,CSVEDLGAAERNEQYF,TGCAGCGTTGAAGATCTGGGGGCAGCTGAAAGGAACGAGCAGTACTTC
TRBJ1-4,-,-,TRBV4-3,CASSQGPMGGSEKLFF,TGCGCCAGCAGCCAAGGCCCCATGGGAGGGAGTGAAAAACTGTTTTTT
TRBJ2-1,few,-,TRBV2,CASSDGGGNEQFF,TGTGCCAGCAGTGACGGCGGCGGCAATGAGCAGTTCTTC
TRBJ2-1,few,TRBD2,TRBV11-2,CASSPSTRGGQNEQFF,TGTGCCAGCAGCCCGTCAACACGGGGGGGCCAGAATGAGCAGTTCTTC
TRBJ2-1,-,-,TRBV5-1,CASSSQTGQFF,TGCGCCAGCAGCTCTCAGACAGGGCAGTTCTTC
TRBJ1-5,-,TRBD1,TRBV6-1,CASSESSGGPNQPQHF,TGTGCCAGCAGTGAAAGCTCAGGGGGCCCCAATCAGCCCCAGCATTTT
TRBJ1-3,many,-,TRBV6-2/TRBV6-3,CASSVTPRYRGNTIYF,TGTGCCAGCAGCGTTACTCCGAGGTACCGCGGAAACACCATATATTTT
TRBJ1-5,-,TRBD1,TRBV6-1,CASSKDRRRNQPQHF,TGTGCCAGCAGCAAGGACAGGAGGCGCAATCAGCCCCAGCATTTT
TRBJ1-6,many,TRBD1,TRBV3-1,CASSGQVRTSPLHF,TGTGCCAGCAGCGGACAGGTGAGAACTTCACCCCTCCACTTT
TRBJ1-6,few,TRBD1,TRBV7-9,CASSLAAGGLNSPLHF,TGTGCCAGCAGCTTAGCGGCAGGGGGTCTTAATTCACCCCTCCACTTT
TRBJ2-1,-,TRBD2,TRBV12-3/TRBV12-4,CASSLPAASGRAGEQFF,TGTGCCAGCAGTTTACCCGCGGCTAGCGGGAGGGCAGGTGAGCAGTTCTTC
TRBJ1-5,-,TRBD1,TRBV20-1,CSAIPQGAKSAQHF,TGCAGTGCTATCCCACAGGGGGCGAAGTCGGCCCAGCATTTT
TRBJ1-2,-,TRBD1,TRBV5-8,CASRRWTGQNYGYTF,TGTGCCAGCAGACGTTGGACGGGACAGAACTATGGCTACACCTTC
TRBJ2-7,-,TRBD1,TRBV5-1,CASSTGTAYEQYF,TGCGCCAGCAGCACAGGGACAGCCTACGAGCAGTACTTC
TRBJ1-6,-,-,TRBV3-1,CASSHGGAGNSPLHF,TGTGCCAGCAGCCACGGGGGCGCGGGAAATTCACCCCTCCACTTT
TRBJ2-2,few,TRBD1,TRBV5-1,CASSLAGQRGGELFF,TGCGCCAGCAGCTTGGCGGGACAGCGAGGCGGGGAGCTGTTTTTT
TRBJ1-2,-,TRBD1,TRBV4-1,CASSQGPDRGLSNYGYTF,TGCGCCAGCAGCCAAGGCCCGGACAGGGGGCTATCTAACTATGGCTACACCTTC
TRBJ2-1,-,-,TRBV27,CASSLAVTTSYNEQFF,TGTGCCAGCAGTTTGGCGGTCACCACCTCCTACAATGAGCAGTTCTTC
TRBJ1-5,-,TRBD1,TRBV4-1,CASSQRPDRAGQPQHF,TGCGCCAGCAGCCAAAGGCCCGACAGGGCAGGACAGCCCCAGCATTTT
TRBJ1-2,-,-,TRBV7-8,CASTGGGRNYGYTF,TGTGCCAGCACCGGCGGGGGCAGGAACTATGGCTACACCTTC
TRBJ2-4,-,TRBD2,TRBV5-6,CASSFIAGDIQYF,TGTGCCAGCAGCTTTATCGCGGGGGACATTCAGTACTTC
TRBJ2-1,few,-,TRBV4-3,CASSQEAGNEQFF,TGCGCCAGCAGCCAAGAGGCGGGCAATGAGCAGTTCTTC
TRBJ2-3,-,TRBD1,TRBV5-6,CASDRVADTQYF,TGTGCCAGCGACAGGGTGGCAGATACGCAGTATTTT
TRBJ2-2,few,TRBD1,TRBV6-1,CASSRTFDRDLTGELFF,TGTGCCAGCAGCAGGACCTTCGACAGGGATTTAACCGGGGAGCTGTTTTTT
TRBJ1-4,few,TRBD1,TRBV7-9,CASNFGQDRLFF,TGTGCCAGCAACTTCGGACAGGATAGACTGTTTTTT
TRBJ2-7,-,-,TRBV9,CASSVGFESSYEQYF,TGTGCCAGCAGCGTAGGTTTCGAGAGCTCCTACGAGCAGTACTTC
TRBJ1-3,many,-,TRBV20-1,CSATTGSSGNTIYF,TGCAGTGCAACGACAGGCAGCTCTGGAAACACCATATATTTT
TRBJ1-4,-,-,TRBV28,CASSLSRVGEKLFF,TGTGCCAGCAGTTTGTCGAGGGTTGGGGAAAAACTGTTTTTT
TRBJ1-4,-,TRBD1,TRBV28,CASSPTRQGVNEKLFF,TGTGCCAGCAGTCCGACAAGACAGGGGGTAAATGAAAAACTGTTTTTT
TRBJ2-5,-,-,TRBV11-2,CASSAGQHQETQYF,TGTGCCAGCAGCGCCGGACAGCACCAAGAGACCCAGTACTTC
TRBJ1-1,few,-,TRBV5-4,CASSSGISYSEAFF,TGTGCCAGCAGCTCCGGTATATCTTACTCTGAAGCTTTCTTT
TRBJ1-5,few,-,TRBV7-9,CASSLWGQPQHF,TGTGCCAGCAGCTTGTGGGGTCAGCCCCAGCATTTT
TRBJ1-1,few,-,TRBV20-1,CSALTNTEAFF,TGCAGTGCTCTTACCAATACTGAAGCTTTCTTT
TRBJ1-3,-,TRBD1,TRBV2,CASSESGQGVGNTIYF,TGTGCCAGCAGTGAATCGGGCCAGGGGGTCGGAAACACCATATATTTT
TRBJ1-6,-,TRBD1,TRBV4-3,CASSRLQGAYSPLHF,TGCGCCAGCAGCCGCCTACAGGGGGCTTATTCACCCCTCCACTTT
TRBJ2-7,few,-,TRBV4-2,CASSQEGKSNYEQYF,TGTGCCAGCAGCCAAGAAGGGAAGAGTAACTACGAGCAGTACTTC
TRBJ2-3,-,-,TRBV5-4,CASKLVGASDTQYF,TGTGCCAGCAAGTTGGTGGGGGCCTCAGATACGCAGTATTTT
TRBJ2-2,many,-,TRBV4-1,CASSQVQGADTGELFF,TGCGCCAGCAGCCAAGTTCAAGGGGCGGACACCGGGGAGCTGTTTTTT
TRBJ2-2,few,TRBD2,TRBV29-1,CSVLPLAGNANTGELFF,TGCAGCGTTCTCCCGCTAGCGGGGAACGCGAACACCGGGGAGCTGTTTTTT
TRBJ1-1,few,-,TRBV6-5,CASSYRGSTFF,TGTGCCAGCAGTTACCGGGGTAGTACTTTCTTT